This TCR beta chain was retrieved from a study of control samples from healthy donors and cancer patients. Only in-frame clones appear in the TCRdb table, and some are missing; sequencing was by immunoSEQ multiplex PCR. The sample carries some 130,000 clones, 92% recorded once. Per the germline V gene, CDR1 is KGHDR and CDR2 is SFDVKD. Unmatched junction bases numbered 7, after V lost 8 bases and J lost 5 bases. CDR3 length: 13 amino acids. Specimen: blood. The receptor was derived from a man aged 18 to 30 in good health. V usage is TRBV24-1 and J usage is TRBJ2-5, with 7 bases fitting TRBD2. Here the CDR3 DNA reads TGTGCCACCACCAGCGGGGTGGGGGAGACCCAGTACTTC. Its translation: CATTSGVGETQYF.